These 20 T cell receptor beta chains share one sample of origin, sequenced in a study of cytomegalovirus exposure and HLA in healthy donors. The PCR employed 60 Vbeta primers together with 13 Jbeta primers. Repertoires were generated with immunoSEQ multiplex PCR, while TCRdb's copy carries only in-frame clones and drops some. Of just over 95,000 clones in the sample, around 84% were seen once. The sequenced sample was PBMCs. These receptors were obtained from a woman between 40 and 55 years old in good health and CMV-seropositive.

V gene TRBV15 combines with J gene TRBJ2-5; no reliable D call. CDR3 length: 14 amino acids. The ends were cut back, 4 bases at V and 3 bases at J, with 12 bases in the middle. Germline CDR1 reads LNHNV; CDR2 reads YYDKDF (reference sequence). The CDR3 coding sequence is TGTGCCACCAGCACCCCTAGTTTCGAAGAGACCCAGTACTTC. Encoded protein: CATSTPSFEETQYF. The full variable domain, completed using reference TRBV15 and TRBJ2-5, is DAMVIQNPRYQVTQFGKPVTLSCSQTLNHNVMYWYQQKSSQAPKLLFHYYDKDFNNEADTPDNFQSRRPNTSFCFLDIRSPGLGDTAMYLCATSTPSFEETQYFGPGTRLLVL.

J is TRBJ1-3 and V is TRBV19, with D possibly TRBD1 on 6 matching bases. The CDR3 is 16 residues long. V lost 6 bases and J lost 2, with 17 bases in between. Germline CDR1 LNHDA, CDR2 SQIVND (reference sequence). The DNA for the CDR3 is TGTGCCAGTAGCAAAAATACAGGGAAAGCTGGAAACACCATATATTTT. Residues: CASSKNTGKAGNTIYF.

This clone was detected a few times. The rearrangement joins TRBV30 to TRBJ1-2; 11 bases are shared with TRBD1. Germline values: CDR1 GTSNPN, CDR2 SVGIG (reference sequence). The trim removed 1 base at V and 7 bases at J, leaving 8 bases unmatched. This CDR3 is built from 15 residues. This CDR3 reads CAWSGTGGASGGYTF. The DNA of the CDR3 is TGTGCCTGGAGTGGGACAGGGGGCGCCTCGGGTGGCTACACCTTC.

The CDR3 DNA reads TGTGCCAGCAGTCCAAACAGGGGGCTAACCACCGGGGAGCTGTTTTTT. Its protein product is CASSPNRGLTTGELFF. The rearrangement joins TRBV28 to TRBJ2-2, with 9 bases matching TRBD1. CDR1 is MDHEN, CDR2 SYDVKM, per germline. This CDR3 is 16 amino acids long. The V and J ends lost 5 bases and 4 bases, in that order; junction bases with no gene match: 8.

The V call is TRBV5-1, the J call TRBJ1-1; tentatively, D is TRBD1 (6 bases). Germline CDR1 is SGHRS and CDR2 is YFSETQ. This CDR3 has 12 residues. V was pared by 6 bases and J by 6 bases, with 12 bases between. CDR3 region: CASKLQGAEAFF. The CDR3 bases are TGCGCCAGCAAATTACAGGGAGCTGAAGCTTTCTTT. The full variable domain, completed using reference TRBV5-1 and TRBJ1-1, is KAGVTQTPRYLIKTRGQQVTLSCSPISGHRSVSWYQQTPGQGLQFLFEYFSETQRNKGNFPGRFSGRQFSNSRSEMNVSTLELGDSALYLCASKLQGAEAFFGQGTRLTVV.

This chain joins TRBV15 and TRBJ2-2; possibly TRBD2 for D (6 bases). Germline-derived CDR1 and CDR2 are LNHNV and YYDKDF (reference sequence). V lost 0 bases to trimming and J lost 3 bases, with 23 bases between them. This CDR3 has 20 residues. CDR3 nucleotides: TGTGCCACCAGCAGAGATGAGTGGAAGGGAGGAAGGGTTGACACCGGGGAGCTGTTTTTT. Its translation: CATSRDEWKGGRVDTGELFF.

The rearrangement joins TRBV30 to TRBJ2-7, with 11 bases identical to TRBD2. This CDR3 is built from 15 residues. Germline lookup yields CDR1 GTSNPN and CDR2 SVGIG (reference sequence). Trimming cost V 2 bases and J 5 bases; bases outside gene matches: 8. The CDR3 loop is CAWSRSGRVVHEQYF. The CDR3 DNA sequence: TGTGCCTGGAGTCGTAGCGGGAGGGTGGTCCACGAGCAGTACTTC.

V is TRBV6-4 and J is TRBJ1-1; D not certain. V was shortened by 8 bases and J by 1 base, with 11 bases between the two germline ends. CDR1 is MRHNA and CDR2 is SNTAGT in the germline V gene. The CDR3 length is 13 residues. As DNA, the CDR3 is TGTGCCAGCTCCCCGGAGTCGAACACTGAAGCTTTCTTT. Translated, it gives CASSPESNTEAFF.

J is TRBJ2-1 and V is TRBV27; maybe TRBD1 (6 bases). The V gene lost 0 bases and the J gene lost 5 bases, with 11 bases spanning the gap. The CDR3 has 15 amino acids. Germline CDR1 MNHEY, CDR2 SMNVEV (reference sequence). The CDR3 protein is CASSLSGAGDNEQFF. CDR3 DNA sequence: TGTGCCAGCAGTTTATCAGGGGCAGGGGACAATGAGCAGTTCTTC.

The V and J genes are TRBV10-3 and TRBJ2-5; 9 nucleotides agree with TRBD2. The V and J ends lost 5 bases and 5 bases, in that order; junction bases with no gene match: 6. The CDR3 is 14 residues long. Germline CDR1 ENHRY, CDR2 SYGVKD. The CDR3 reads CAISHSGRGETQYF. The CDR3 DNA reads TGTGCCATCAGTCATAGCGGGAGAGGGGAGACCCAGTACTTC.

The J gene is TRBJ1-4, the V gene TRBV5-5; no reliable D call. Germline CDR1 is SGHKS and CDR2 is YYEKEE (reference sequence). Deletions cut 2 bases from V and 4 bases from J, with 9 bases between. The CDR3 is 14 residues long. CDR3 in DNA: TGTGCCAGCAGCTTATGGCAGGATAATGAAAAACTGTTTTTT. Its protein product is CASSLWQDNEKLFF.

The V call is TRBV9, the J call TRBJ2-3, with a weak D call TRBD1 (6 bases). Germline V CDR1 and CDR2: SGDLS, YYNGEE. V dropped 4 bases and J dropped 2 bases, with 11 bases sitting between them. The CDR3 loop spans 14 amino acids. The CDR3 here is CASSQGPATDTQYF. CDR3 DNA: TGTGCCAGCAGCCAGGGGCCAGCCACAGATACGCAGTATTTT.

The rearrangement joins TRBV5-1 to TRBJ2-1, with D possibly TRBD1 on 5 matching bases. CDR1 is SGHRS, CDR2 YFSETQ, per germline. The CDR3 is 13 residues long. Trimming took off 4 bases at V and 6 bases at J, with 11 bases between the two ends. This chain's CDR3 is CASSARGFNEQFF. DNA for the CDR3: TGCGCCAGCAGCGCTAGGGGTTTCAATGAGCAGTTCTTC.

The rearrangement links TRBV7-9 to TRBJ2-1; 9 bases line up with TRBD1. CDR3 length equals 15 residues. Germline V CDR1 and CDR2: SEHNR, FQNEAQ (reference sequence). V was clipped by 5 bases and J by 6 bases; unmatched bases: 8. The CDR3 is CASSVPGTGSNEQFF. The CDR3 DNA sequence: TGTGCCAGCAGCGTACCCGGGACAGGGTCCAATGAGCAGTTCTTC.

This rearrangement joins TRBV7-9 to TRBJ2-1, with 7 positions matching TRBD2. The CDR3 has 17 amino acids. Germline lookup yields CDR1 SEHNR and CDR2 FQNEAQ (reference sequence). V was pared by 5 bases and J by 6 bases, with 16 bases of the junction left unmatched. The CDR3 here is CASSPRSPSGVFNEQFF. DNA of the CDR3: TGTGCCAGCAGCCCCCGTAGTCCGAGCGGGGTTTTCAATGAGCAGTTCTTC.

This chain's CDR3 is CASSESSGMNTEAFF. The CDR3 nucleotides are TGCGCCAGCAGTGAGTCGAGCGGTATGAACACTGAAGCTTTCTTT. V gene TRBV10-1 combines with J gene TRBJ1-1; no clear D. Germline CDR1 reads WNHNN; CDR2 reads SYGVQD (reference sequence). The CDR3 extends over 15 amino acids. The ends were cut back, 0 bases at V and 0 bases at J, with 8 bases in the middle.

As for this clone: Germline is not matched at one junction end, which may reflect a read error. This chain uses TRBV30 with TRBJ1-2; D ambiguous. The CDR3 spans 11 residues. Germline V lookup: CDR1 GTSNPN, CDR2 SVGIG (reference sequence). The CDR3 DNA reads TGTAGCGCCGCGGGAGGGTATGGCTACCCCTTC. This gives the protein CSAAGGYGYPF. The full variable domain, completed using reference TRBV30 and TRBJ1-2, is SQTIHQWPATLVQPVGSPLSLECTVEGTSNPNLYWYRQAAGRGLQLLFYSVGIGQISSEVPQNLSASRPQDRQFILSSKKLLLSDSGFYLCSAAGGYGYPFGSGTRLTVV.

The chain couples TRBV4-1 to TRBJ2-7; tentative D call: TRBD2 (6 bases). Deletions cut 2 bases from V and 6 bases from J, with 17 bases between. The CDR3 sequence is 15 residues long. CDR1 and CDR2 from the germline V gene are MGHRA and YSYEKL. CDR3 in DNA: TGCGCCAGCAGCCAAAGGCGGGATCCGACCCGCGAGCAGTACTTC. Protein: CASSQRRDPTREQYF.

The J gene is TRBJ2-5, the V gene TRBV5-4; D is possibly TRBD2 (6 bases). Per germline, CDR1 SGHNT and CDR2 YYREEE (reference sequence). Trimming removed 0 bases at V and 1 base at J, with 13 bases between. There are 16 residues in the CDR3. The CDR3 DNA follows: TGTGCCAGCAGCTTGGGTGGCCAGCGGGTCCAAGAGACCCAGTACTTC. This gives the protein CASSLGGQRVQETQYF.

The CDR3 DNA sequence: TGTGCCAGCAGTCCGGGACTTGGGAACGAGCAGTACTTC. This encodes CASSPGLGNEQYF. V and J are TRBV28 and TRBJ2-7, with a tentative D call TRBD2 (6 bases). The CDR3 spans 13 residues. The germline gives CDR1 MDHEN, CDR2 SYDVKM. V was clipped by 5 bases and J by 5 bases, with 13 bases between them.